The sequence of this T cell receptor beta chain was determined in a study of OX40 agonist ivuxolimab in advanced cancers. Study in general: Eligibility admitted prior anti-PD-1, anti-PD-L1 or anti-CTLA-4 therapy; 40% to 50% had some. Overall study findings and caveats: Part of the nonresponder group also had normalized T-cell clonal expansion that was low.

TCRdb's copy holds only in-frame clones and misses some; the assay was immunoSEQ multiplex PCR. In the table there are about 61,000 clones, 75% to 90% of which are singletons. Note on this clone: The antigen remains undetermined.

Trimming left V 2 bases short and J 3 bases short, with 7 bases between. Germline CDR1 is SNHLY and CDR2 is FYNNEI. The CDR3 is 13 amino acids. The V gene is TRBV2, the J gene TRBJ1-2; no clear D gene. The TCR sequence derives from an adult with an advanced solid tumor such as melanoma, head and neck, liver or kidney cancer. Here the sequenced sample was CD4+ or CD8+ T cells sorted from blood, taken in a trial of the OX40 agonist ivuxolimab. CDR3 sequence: CASSEQVYYGYTF. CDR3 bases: TGTGCCAGCAGTGAACAGGTCTACTATGGCTACACCTTC.